Below, 5 T cell receptor beta chains from the same sample are listed, as sequenced in a study of T cell responses to AZD1222 COVID-19 vaccine. Data came from immunoSEQ multiplex PCR; TCRdb stores just in-frame clones and leaves some out. Here the sample spans about 160,000 clones, around 94% being singletons. The sequenced sample was peripheral blood, obtained 28 days after the second AZD1222 dose. These receptors all come from an adult who received the AZD1222 COVID-19 vaccine.

The chain uses TRBV28 and TRBJ2-1; D call uncertain. Germline assignment: CDR1 MDHEN and CDR2 SYDVKM. This CDR3 contains 16 residues. Trimming pared 4 bases from V and 0 bases from J, leaving 13 bases between. CDR3 bases: TGTGCCAGCAGTTCCTCTGCCAGGAGCTCCTACAATGAGCAGTTCTTC. Protein: CASSSSARSSYNEQFF.

CDR3 sequence (DNA): TGTGTAATAGGGGATCAAATTAATGAAAAACTGTTTTTT. Translating it yields CVIGDQINEKLFF. The chain combines TRBV6-7 with TRBJ1-4, with TRBD1 as a possible D gene (5 bases). TRBV6-7 is treated as an ORF (open reading frame) with a function not yet certain. The CDR3 extends over 13 amino acids.

V and J are TRBV5-6 and TRBJ2-7; 7 bases are shared with TRBD1. Germline loops: CDR1 SGHDT, CDR2 YYEEEE. The CDR3 runs 14 residues. J was trimmed by 2 bases and V by 4 bases; bases with no gene match: 6. The CDR3 DNA reads TGTGCCAGCAGCCCTTCAGGGGGTACCTACGAGCAGTACTTC. Translating it yields CASSPSGGTYEQYF.

In this sample, this clone turned up a few times. The rearrangement joins TRBV10-2 to TRBJ1-3; D gene unclear. In germline, CDR1 is WSHSY, CDR2 SAAADI. The CDR3 extends over 13 amino acids. Trimming shortened V by 2 bases and J by 6 bases, and 8 bases separated the two germline ends. The CDR3 here is CASSENEANTIYF. CDR3 bases: TGCGCCAGCAGTGAGAATGAGGCAAACACCATATATTTT.

The CDR3 region has the DNA TGTGCCAGCTCACCGCGACGAGGGGATGGAAATCAGCCCCAGCATTTT. This gives the protein CASSPRRGDGNQPQHF. The rearrangement joins TRBV18 to TRBJ1-5; D is perhaps TRBD1 (5 bases). Germline CDR1 KGHSH, CDR2 LQKENI. With 3 bases removed from V and 4 bases from J, the gap between germline ends came to 16 bases. The CDR3 has 16 residues.